Listed below are T cell receptor beta chains from one sample, sequenced in a study of cytomegalovirus exposure and HLA in healthy donors. Clones were sequenced by immunoSEQ multiplex PCR, and TCRdb holds only the in-frame ones, with some missing. The sample gives about 110,000 clones, around 73% of which show up once; roughly 8.2% is in the top ten. Material: PBMCs. Receptor source: a man younger than 45 in good health and CMV-seronegative. CDR3s include the opening cysteine and the closing phenylalanine or tryptophan. D genes are given only for firm matches. Clone size appears in some rows only: once, few, many, or a class for an expanded clone.

abundance,j_gene,d_gene,v_gene,CDR3aa,CDR3nt
-,TRBJ2-3,TRBD2,TRBV9,CASSVGASGSSDTQYF,TGTGCCAGCAGCGTAGGGGCTAGCGGGAGCTCAGATACGCAGTATTTT
-,TRBJ2-1,TRBD2,TRBV7-2,CASSLVPSGTSGNNEQFF,TGTGCCAGCAGCTTAGTTCCTAGCGGGACTAGCGGAAACAATGAGCAGTTCTTC
-,TRBJ2-4,TRBD2,TRBV7-3,CASSLTSGGMDIQYF,TGTGCCAGCAGCTTAACGTCGGGGGGGATGGACATTCAGTACTTC
-,TRBJ1-6,-,TRBV10-1,CASISGVSYNSPLHF,TGCGCCAGCATATCGGGAGTCTCCTATAATTCACCCCTCCACTTT
few,TRBJ1-1,TRBD1,TRBV15,CATSREGQGAVEAFF,TGTGCCACCAGCAGAGAGGGGCAGGGGGCTGTTGAAGCTTTCTTT
few,TRBJ2-1,TRBD2,TRBV30,CAWSSGRANEQFF,TGTGCCTGGAGTAGCGGGAGGGCCAATGAGCAGTTCTTC
few,TRBJ2-2,TRBD1,TRBV28,CASRTGLRSDGELFF,TGTGCCAGCAGGACAGGGTTACGTTCCGACGGGGAGCTGTTTTTT
-,TRBJ1-2,-,TRBV7-9,CASSLALGGKGGYTF,TGTGCCAGCAGCTTAGCGCTGGGGGGAAAGGGTGGCTACACCTTC
-,TRBJ1-1,-,TRBV7-9,CASSFEQGNTEAFF,TGTGCCAGCAGCTTCGAACAGGGGAACACTGAAGCTTTCTTT
-,TRBJ1-3,-,TRBV5-8,CASSPPAGGVAGNTIYF,TGTGCCAGCAGCCCTCCGGCGGGAGGGGTCGCTGGAAACACCATATATTTT
-,TRBJ2-1,TRBD2,TRBV12-5,CASGRGTSGRDEQFF,TGTGCTAGTGGAAGGGGGACTAGCGGGAGGGATGAGCAGTTCTTC
-,TRBJ2-3,TRBD2,TRBV10-1,CASSTGTSGRTDTQYF,TGCGCCAGCAGTACAGGGACTAGCGGCCGCACAGATACGCAGTATTTT
-,TRBJ2-4,-,TRBV5-4,CASSLTGDLAKNIQYF,TGTGCCAGCAGTTTGACAGGAGACTTAGCCAAAAACATTCAGTACTTC
-,TRBJ1-1,-,TRBV2,CASSEGVIGAMNTEAFF,TGTGCCAGCAGTGAAGGAGTAATTGGGGCAATGAACACTGAAGCTTTCTTT
-,TRBJ2-1,TRBD2,TRBV7-3,CASSLMGGGQYNEQFF,TGTGCCAGCAGCTTAATGGGCGGGGGGCAATACAATGAGCAGTTCTTC
-,TRBJ2-1,TRBD2,TRBV5-1,CASSLVLAGLNEQFF,TGCGCCAGCAGCTTGGTTCTAGCGGGACTCAATGAGCAGTTCTTC
-,TRBJ2-1,TRBD2,TRBV29-1,CSVEGGGRPDEQFF,TGCAGCGTTGAAGGGGGCGGGAGGCCGGATGAGCAGTTCTTC
-,TRBJ1-1,TRBD1,TRBV27,CASSPYRGGAEAFF,TGTGCCAGCAGCCCCTACAGGGGTGGAGCTGAAGCTTTCTTT
-,TRBJ1-1,-,TRBV14,CASSSIVGNTEAFF,TGTGCCAGCAGCTCTATAGTTGGTAACACTGAAGCTTTCTTT
-,TRBJ2-7,-,TRBV4-2,CASSHPGGTYEQYF,TGTGCCAGCAGCCACCCAGGGGGGACCTACGAGCAGTACTTC
few,TRBJ2-5,TRBD2,TRBV5-1,CASSGGISGRAGETQYF,TGCGCCAGCAGCGGGGGGATTAGCGGGAGGGCGGGGGAGACCCAGTACTTC
-,TRBJ2-7,-,TRBV15,CATSRDVARGAEQYF,TGTGCCACCAGCAGAGATGTTGCCAGGGGTGCCGAGCAGTACTTC
-,TRBJ2-7,-,TRBV28,CASSLRTATYEQYF,TGTGCCAGCAGTCTCAGGACAGCGACCTACGAGCAGTACTTC
-,TRBJ2-3,-,TRBV7-3,CASSSSGSTDTQYF,TGTGCCAGCAGCTCTTCAGGGAGCACAGATACGCAGTATTTT
-,TRBJ2-7,-,TRBV10-3,CAISGGNPAGYEQYF,TGTGCCATCAGTGGTGGGAACCCCGCAGGGTACGAGCAGTACTTC
-,TRBJ2-3,TRBD2,TRBV29-1,CSAVPGSGRYGTDTQYF,TGCAGCGCGGTTCCAGGTAGCGGGAGATACGGCACAGATACGCAGTATTTT
-,TRBJ2-7,TRBD1,TRBV29-1,CSVEQGAYEQYF,TGCAGCGTTGAGCAGGGGGCCTACGAGCAGTACTTC
-,TRBJ1-2,-,TRBV5-6,CASSLRGNYGYTF,TGTGCCAGCAGCTTGCGGGGGAACTATGGCTACACCTTC
-,TRBJ2-7,TRBD1,TRBV19,CASRPTGGYEQYF,TGTGCCAGTAGGCCGACAGGGGGGTACGAGCAGTACTTC
-,TRBJ2-3,TRBD2,TRBV2,CASSEEGRLAGGTDTQYF,TGTGCCAGCAGTGAAGAGGGGCGGCTAGCGGGGGGCACAGATACGCAGTATTTT
medium-sized,TRBJ1-6,TRBD1,TRBV10-3,CATRDRGQRKPLHF,TGTGCCACCAGGGACAGGGGCCAGAGGAAACCCCTCCACTTT
-,TRBJ1-2,TRBD1,TRBV5-1,CASSLAGAGTGKGYTF,TGCGCCAGCAGCTTGGCGGGTGCCGGGACAGGCAAGGGCTACACCTTC
once,TRBJ1-2,-,TRBV28,CASSLESLRSGYTF,TGTGCCAGCAGTTTAGAGTCCCTACGTTCCGGCTACACCTTC
-,TRBJ2-5,TRBD2,TRBV29-1,CSVGGSETQYF,TGCAGCGTTGGCGGGAGCGAGACCCAGTACTTC
-,TRBJ2-1,TRBD1,TRBV6-1,CASRDRGYNEQFF,TGTGCCAGCAGAGACAGGGGGTACAATGAGCAGTTCTTC
-,TRBJ2-3,-,TRBV10-2,CASSESTGRLVTGYF,TGCGCCAGCAGTGAGTCGACCGGAAGACTCGTCACGGGGTATTTT
few,TRBJ2-7,-,TRBV19,CASSRDTQTYEQYF,TGTGCCAGTAGTAGGGACACACAAACCTACGAGCAGTACTTC
-,TRBJ1-1,-,TRBV11-1,CASSLAGGPGSEAFF,TGTGCCAGCAGCTTAGCGGGGGGGCCGGGATCTGAAGCTTTCTTT
-,TRBJ2-7,-,TRBV5-1,CASSLVAYEQYF,TGCGCCAGCAGCCTAGTAGCCTACGAGCAGTACTTC
-,TRBJ2-5,TRBD1,TRBV29-1,CSVAGTEYQETQYF,TGCAGCGTTGCCGGGACAGAGTACCAAGAGACCCAGTACTTC
-,TRBJ2-7,TRBD2,TRBV2,CASSEKLAGGPFSEQYF,TGTGCCAGCAGTGAAAAACTAGCGGGAGGGCCGTTTTCCGAGCAGTACTTC
-,TRBJ1-5,-,TRBV5-8,CASSLSNQPQHF,TGTGCCAGCAGCCTAAGCAATCAGCCCCAGCATTTT
-,TRBJ1-5,-,TRBV10-1,CASSENRENQPQHF,TGCGCCAGCAGTGAAAACAGGGAGAATCAGCCCCAGCATTTT
-,TRBJ2-2,-,TRBV2,CASREAGEGTGELFF,TGTGCCAGCAGGGAGGCAGGGGAGGGAACCGGGGAGCTGTTTTTT
-,TRBJ2-1,TRBD2,TRBV25-1,CASSEASGSYNEQFF,TGTGCCAGCAGTGAAGCTAGCGGGAGTTACAATGAGCAGTTCTTC
-,TRBJ1-3,-,TRBV28,CASSVSGNTIYF,TGTGCCAGCAGCGTCTCTGGAAACACCATATATTTT